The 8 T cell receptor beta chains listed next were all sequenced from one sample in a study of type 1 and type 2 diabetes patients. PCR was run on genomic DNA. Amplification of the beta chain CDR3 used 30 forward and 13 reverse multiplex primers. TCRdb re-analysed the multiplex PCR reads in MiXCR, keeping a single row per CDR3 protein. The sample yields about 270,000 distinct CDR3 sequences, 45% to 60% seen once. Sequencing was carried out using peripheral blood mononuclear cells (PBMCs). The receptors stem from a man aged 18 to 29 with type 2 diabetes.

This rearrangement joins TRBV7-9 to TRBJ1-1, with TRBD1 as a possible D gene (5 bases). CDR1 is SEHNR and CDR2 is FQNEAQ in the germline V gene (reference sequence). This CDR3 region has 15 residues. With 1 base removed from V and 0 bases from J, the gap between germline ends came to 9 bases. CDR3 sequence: CASSLDAGMNTEAFF. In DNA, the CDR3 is TGTGCCAGCAGCTTAGATGCAGGGATGAACACTGAAGCTTTCTTT.

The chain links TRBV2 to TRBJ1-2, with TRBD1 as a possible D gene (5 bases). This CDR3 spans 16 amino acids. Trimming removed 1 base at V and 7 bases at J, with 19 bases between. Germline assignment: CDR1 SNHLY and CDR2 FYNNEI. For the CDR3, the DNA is TGTGCCAGCAGTGAAGAGGGCCGGGGGGTTAGTCGTGGCTACACCTTC. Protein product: CASSEEGRGVSRGYTF. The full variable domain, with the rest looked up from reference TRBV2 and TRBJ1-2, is EPEVTQTPSHQVTQMGQEVILRCVPISNHLYFYWYRQILGQKVEFLVSFYNNEISEKSEIFDDQFSVERPDGSNFTLKIRSTKLEDSAMYFCASSEEGRGVSRGYTFGSGTRLTVV.

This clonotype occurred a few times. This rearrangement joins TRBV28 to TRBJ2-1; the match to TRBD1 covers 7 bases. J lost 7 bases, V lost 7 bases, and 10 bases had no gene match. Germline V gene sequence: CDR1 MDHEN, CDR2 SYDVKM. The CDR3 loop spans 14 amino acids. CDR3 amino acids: CASTQRGPRNEQFF. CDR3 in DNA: TGTGCCAGCACCCAGAGGGGGCCTAGAAATGAGCAGTTCTTC.

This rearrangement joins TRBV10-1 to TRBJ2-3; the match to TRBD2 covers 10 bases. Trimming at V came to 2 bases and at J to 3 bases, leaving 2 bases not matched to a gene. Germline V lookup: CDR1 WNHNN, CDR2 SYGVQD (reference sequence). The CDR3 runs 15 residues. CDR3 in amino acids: CASSERGLATDTQYF. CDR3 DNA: TGCGCCAGCAGTGAGAGGGGACTAGCGACAGATACGCAGTATTTT.

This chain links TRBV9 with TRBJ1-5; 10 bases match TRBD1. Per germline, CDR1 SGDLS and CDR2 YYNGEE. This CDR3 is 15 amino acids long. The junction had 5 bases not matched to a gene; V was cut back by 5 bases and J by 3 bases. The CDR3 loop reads CASSTGTGDNQPQHF. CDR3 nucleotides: TGTGCCAGCAGTACCGGGACAGGGGACAATCAGCCCCAGCATTTT.

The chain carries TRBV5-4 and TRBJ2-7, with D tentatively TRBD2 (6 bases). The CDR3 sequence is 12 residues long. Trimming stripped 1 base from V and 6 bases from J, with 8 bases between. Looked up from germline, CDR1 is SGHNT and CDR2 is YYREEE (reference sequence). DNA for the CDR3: TGTGCCAGCAGCTTGCCCGGGGGCGAGCAGTACTTC. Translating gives CASSLPGGEQYF.

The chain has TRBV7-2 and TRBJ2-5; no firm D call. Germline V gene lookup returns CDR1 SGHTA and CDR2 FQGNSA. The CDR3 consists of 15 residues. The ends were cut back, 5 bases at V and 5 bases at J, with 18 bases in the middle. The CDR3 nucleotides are TGTGCCAGCAGCCCCGGCCGTAGTACTATTGAGACCCAGTACTTC. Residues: CASSPGRSTIETQYF.

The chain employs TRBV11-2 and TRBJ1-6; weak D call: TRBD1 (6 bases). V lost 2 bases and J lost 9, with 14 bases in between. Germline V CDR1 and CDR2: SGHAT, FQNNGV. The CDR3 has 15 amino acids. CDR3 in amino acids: CASSLSQGHGSPLHF. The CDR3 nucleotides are TGTGCCAGCAGCTTAAGCCAGGGGCATGGTTCACCCCTCCACTTT.